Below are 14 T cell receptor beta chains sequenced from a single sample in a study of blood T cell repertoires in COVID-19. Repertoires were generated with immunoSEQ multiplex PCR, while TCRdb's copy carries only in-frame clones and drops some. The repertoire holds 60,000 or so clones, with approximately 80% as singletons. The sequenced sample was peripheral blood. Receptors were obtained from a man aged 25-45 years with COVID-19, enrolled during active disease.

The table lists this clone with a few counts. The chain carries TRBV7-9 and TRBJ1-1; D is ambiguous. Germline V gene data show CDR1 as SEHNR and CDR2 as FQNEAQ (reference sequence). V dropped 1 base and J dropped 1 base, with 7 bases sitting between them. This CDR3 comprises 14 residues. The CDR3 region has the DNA TGTGCCAGCAGCTTAGAGACGGGGAACACTGAAGCTTTCTTT. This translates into CASSLETGNTEAFF.

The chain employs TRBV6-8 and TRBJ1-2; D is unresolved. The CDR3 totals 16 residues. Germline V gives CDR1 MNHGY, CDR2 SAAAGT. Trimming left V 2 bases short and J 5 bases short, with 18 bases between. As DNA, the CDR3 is TGTGCCAGCAGTTACCCCCTTAGAGGCAGCGGTTATGGCTACACCTTC. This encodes CASSYPLRGSGYGYTF.

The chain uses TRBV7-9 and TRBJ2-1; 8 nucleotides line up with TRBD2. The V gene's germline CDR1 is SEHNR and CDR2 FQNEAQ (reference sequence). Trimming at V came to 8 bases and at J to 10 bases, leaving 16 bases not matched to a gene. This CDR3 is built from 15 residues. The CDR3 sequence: CASVPPRRREDEQFF. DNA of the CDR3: TGTGCCAGCGTACCCCCCCGTCGGCGGGAGGACGAGCAGTTCTTC.

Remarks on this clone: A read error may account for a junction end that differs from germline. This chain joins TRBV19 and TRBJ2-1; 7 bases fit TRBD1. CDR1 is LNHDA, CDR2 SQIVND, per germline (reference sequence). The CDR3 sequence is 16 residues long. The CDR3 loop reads CASSMFVRGSFNEQFF. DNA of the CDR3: TGTGCCAGTAGTATGTTTGTCAGGGGGTCCTTCAATGAGCAGTTCTTC.

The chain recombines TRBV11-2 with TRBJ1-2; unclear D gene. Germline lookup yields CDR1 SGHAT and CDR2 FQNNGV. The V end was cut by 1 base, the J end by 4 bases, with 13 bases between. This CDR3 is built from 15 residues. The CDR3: CASSLAQAGSYGYTF. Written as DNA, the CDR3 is TGTGCCAGCAGCTTAGCCCAAGCGGGTAGCTATGGCTACACCTTC.

CDR3: CAISDPTGTGAYEQYF. The CDR3 DNA reads TGTGCCATCAGTGATCCAACCGGGACAGGGGCCTACGAGCAGTACTTC. This chain uses TRBV10-3 with TRBJ2-7; 10 bases map to TRBD1. CDR3 length: 16 residues. V shed 3 bases, J shed 2 bases, and the junction held 7 bases outside the gene matches. Germline V gene sequence: CDR1 ENHRY, CDR2 SYGVKD.

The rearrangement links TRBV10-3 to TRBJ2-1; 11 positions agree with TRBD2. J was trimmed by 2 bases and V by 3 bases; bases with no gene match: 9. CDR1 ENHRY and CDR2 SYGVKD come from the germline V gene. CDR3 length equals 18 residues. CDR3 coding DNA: TGTGCCATCAGTGACCTAGCGGGGGGCAAAGGCGCCTACAATGAGCAGTTCTTC. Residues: CAISDLAGGKGAYNEQFF.

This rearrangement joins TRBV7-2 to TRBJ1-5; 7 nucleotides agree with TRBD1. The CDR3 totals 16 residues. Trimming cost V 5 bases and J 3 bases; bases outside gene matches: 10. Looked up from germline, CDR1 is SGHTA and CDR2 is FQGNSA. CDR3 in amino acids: CASSPRTGFLNQPQHF. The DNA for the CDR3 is TGTGCCAGCAGCCCCCGGACAGGCTTTCTCAATCAGCCCCAGCATTTT. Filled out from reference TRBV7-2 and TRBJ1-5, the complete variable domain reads GAGVSQSPSNKVTEKGKDVELRCDPISGHTALYWYRQSLGQGLEFLIYFQGNSAPDKSGLPSDRFSAERTGGSVSTLTIQRTQQEDSAVYLCASSPRTGFLNQPQHFGDGTRLSIL.

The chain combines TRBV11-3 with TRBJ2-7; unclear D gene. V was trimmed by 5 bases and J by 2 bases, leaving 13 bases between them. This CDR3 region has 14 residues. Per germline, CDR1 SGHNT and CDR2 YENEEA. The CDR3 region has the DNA TGTGCCAGCAGCCCCGGTCTCTCCCCCTACGAGCAGTACTTC. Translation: CASSPGLSPYEQYF.

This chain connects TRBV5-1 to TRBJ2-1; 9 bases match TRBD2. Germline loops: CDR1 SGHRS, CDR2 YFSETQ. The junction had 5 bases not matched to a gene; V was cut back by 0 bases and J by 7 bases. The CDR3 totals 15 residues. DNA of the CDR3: TGCGCCAGCAGCTTGGAAGTCCTAGCGGGAAATGAGCAGTTCTTC. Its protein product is CASSLEVLAGNEQFF.

CDR3: CASSSGLRDTEAFF. The CDR3 nucleotides read TGTGCCAGCAGCTCAGGGTTACGGGACACTGAAGCTTTCTTT. V and J are TRBV7-3 and TRBJ1-1; the D gene is possibly TRBD1 (5 bases). The CDR3 runs 14 residues. Germline CDR1 reads SGHTA; CDR2 reads FQGTGA. The V and J ends lost 4 bases and 3 bases respectively, with 12 bases between them.

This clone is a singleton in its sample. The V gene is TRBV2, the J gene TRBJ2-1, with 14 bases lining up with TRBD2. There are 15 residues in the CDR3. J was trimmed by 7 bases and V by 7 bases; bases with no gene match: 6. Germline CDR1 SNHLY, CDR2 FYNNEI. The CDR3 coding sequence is TGTGCCAGCACGCTAAGACTAGCGGGAGGGAATGAGCAGTTCTTC. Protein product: CASTLRLAGGNEQFF.

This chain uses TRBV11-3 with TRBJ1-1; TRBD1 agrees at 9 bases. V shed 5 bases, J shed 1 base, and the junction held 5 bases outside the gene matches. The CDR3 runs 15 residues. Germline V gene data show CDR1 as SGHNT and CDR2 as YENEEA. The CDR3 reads CASSPRGQGNTEAFF. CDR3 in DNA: TGTGCCAGCAGCCCCAGGGGACAGGGGAACACTGAAGCTTTCTTT.

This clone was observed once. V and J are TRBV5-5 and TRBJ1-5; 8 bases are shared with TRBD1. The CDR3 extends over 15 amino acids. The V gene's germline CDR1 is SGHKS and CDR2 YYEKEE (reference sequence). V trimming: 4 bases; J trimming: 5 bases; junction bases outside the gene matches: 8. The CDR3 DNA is TGTGCCAGCAGCCTGGGGGCAGGGGGCGATCAGCCCCAGCATTTT. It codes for CASSLGAGGDQPQHF. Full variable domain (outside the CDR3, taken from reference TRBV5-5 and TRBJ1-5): DAGVTQSPTHLIKTRGQQVTLRCSPISGHKSVSWYQQVLGQGPQFIFQYYEKEERGRGNFPDRFSARQFPNYSSELNVNALLLGDSALYLCASSLGAGGDQPQHFGDGTRLSIL.